These T cell receptor beta chains were read from a single sample in a study of T cells in localized non-small cell lung cancer. TCRdb keeps only in-frame clones here, not all; method: immunoSEQ multiplex PCR. In the table there are approximately 11,000 clones, just under 30% of which are singletons. The sequenced sample was lung tumor tissue, obtained before any cancer treatment. The origin of the receptors is a man aged 40 to 69 with stage I lung adenocarcinoma. Both conserved end residues are part of each CDR3. For some rows the clone size is stated as once, few or many, or as a class when expanded; others skip it.

TRBV5-1	-	TRBJ1-2	14	CASSGGQGNGGYTF
TRBV6-8	medium-sized	TRBJ1-4	16	CASSRSRGVVDEKLFF
TRBV29-1	-	TRBJ1-3	17	CSVEGRRDASSGNTIYF
TRBV19	-	TRBJ2-1	15	CASSEAGYSYNEQFF
TRBV7-6	few	TRBJ1-1	16	CASSSGVGFYRSQAFF
TRBV29-1	-	TRBJ2-7	14	CSVEYGGALGEQYF
TRBV11-3	few	TRBJ2-1	15	CASSVLAPAVGEQFF
TRBV29-1	-	TRBJ1-3	16	CSVVPTGQGAGNTIYF
TRBV6-8	-	TRBJ1-1	13	CASRKGLNTEAFF
TRBV5-1	-	TRBJ2-3	15	CASSFLLAAVDTQYF
TRBV6-8	few	TRBJ2-3	13	CASSRGSQGTQYF